Presented here are 26 T cell receptor beta chains from one specimen sequenced in a study of T cells in Graves' hyperthyroidism and ophthalmopathy. Amplified TCR beta CDR3 regions derived from RNA transcripts. In the first-round RT-PCR of the TCR CDR3, the HTBI primer set was used. One entry per CDR3 protein, called by TCRdb with MiXCR from the multiplex PCR reads. The sample yields 600,000 or so distinct CDR3 sequences, more than 13% seen once. The sequenced sample was blood. Receptors were obtained from a young woman with Graves' ophthalmopathy.

In this sample, this clonotype turned up many times. The chain has TRBV5-5 and TRBJ2-1; tentative D call: TRBD2 (6 bases). Trimming removed 7 bases at V and 6 bases at J, with 20 bases between. Per germline, CDR1 SGHKS and CDR2 YYEKEE (reference sequence). The CDR3 has 15 residues. The DNA of the CDR3 is TGTGCCAGCTCCAATTACGGGAGAAGAGGCAATGAGCAGTTCTTC. Its protein product is CASSNYGRRGNEQFF. Together with reference TRBV5-5 and TRBJ2-1, the CDR3 gives the full variable domain: DAGVTQSPTHLIKTRGQQVTLRCSPISGHKSVSWYQQVLGQGPQFIFQYYEKEERGRGNFPDRFSARQFPNYSSELNVNALLLGDSALYLCASSNYGRRGNEQFFGPGTRLTVL.

This clonotype appeared many times. This rearrangement joins TRBV29-1 to TRBJ1-2; D remains unclear. This CDR3 has 13 residues. The germline V and J ends were trimmed by 4 bases and 6 bases, with 15 bases remaining between them. Germline CDR1 SQVTM, CDR2 ANQGSEA. The CDR3 DNA reads as TGCAGCGTTGGGGAAAGGGCTCGGCATGGCTACACCTTC. Translation gives CSVGERARHGYTF.

This clonotype was found many times. The V gene is TRBV3-1, the J gene TRBJ1-1, with TRBD1 matching 9 bases. The CDR3 extends over 14 amino acids. V shed 4 bases, J shed 4 bases, and the junction held 4 bases outside the gene matches. Germline assignment: CDR1 LGHDT and CDR2 YNNKEL (reference sequence). CDR3 residues: CASSPTTGGTEAFF. CDR3 DNA sequence: TGTGCCAGCAGCCCGACGACAGGGGGCACTGAAGCTTTCTTT.

This chain joins TRBV11-2 and TRBJ2-5, with 7 bases matching TRBD2. V lost 1 base, J lost 1 base, and 6 bases stayed unmatched. Per germline, CDR1 SGHAT and CDR2 FQNNGV. The CDR3 sequence is 16 residues long. CDR3: CASSLGLADTQETQYF. CDR3 coding DNA: TGTGCCAGCAGCTTAGGGCTAGCGGATACCCAAGAGACCCAGTACTTC.

This clonotype appeared a few times. The CDR3 does not end in the conserved phenylalanine or tryptophan, so this is likely a read error. The chain is built from TRBV28 and TRBJ1-1, with a possible D match to TRBD1 (5 bases). Trimming left V 6 bases short and J 0 bases short, with 8 bases between. The CDR3 length is 13 residues. From germline, CDR1 is MDHEN and CDR2 SYDVKM. CDR3 DNA: TGTGCCAGCAGGGGGGTGTTGAACACTGAAGCTTTCCTT. Residues: CASRGVLNTEAFL.

Turning to this clonotype: Germline and junction disagree at one end, which may indicate a read error. The rearrangement links TRBV20-1 to TRBJ2-7, with 7 bases that match TRBD2. CDR1 and CDR2 (germline): DFQATT, SNEGSKA (reference sequence). CDR3 length equals 13 residues. The CDR3 nucleotides read TGCAGTGCTAGAGACTCGGGGGGATACGGGCAGTACTTC. It encodes CSARDSGGYGQYF.

This clonotype occurred many times. V gene TRBV27 combines with J gene TRBJ2-7; D call uncertain. The CDR3 runs 14 residues. V was pared by 2 bases and J by 4 bases, with 12 bases between. From germline, CDR1 is MNHEY and CDR2 SMNVEV (reference sequence). CDR3 DNA sequence: TGTGCCAGCAGTTTACAAGGCAGATTATACGAGCAGTACTTC. This codes for CASSLQGRLYEQYF.

This clonotype was seen only once. The chain uses TRBV2 and TRBJ2-7; 8 bases are a match to TRBD2. CDR3 length: 14 residues. Germline lookup yields CDR1 SNHLY and CDR2 FYNNEI. The junction had 6 bases not matched to a gene; V was cut back by 2 bases and J by 6 bases. This CDR3 is CASSESGSQSEQYF. In nucleotides, the CDR3 is TGTGCCAGCAGTGAAAGCGGGAGCCAAAGCGAGCAGTACTTC.

This clonotype came up many times. This sequence joins TRBV19 and TRBJ2-2; D gene ambiguous. The V end was cut by 1 base, the J end by 3 bases, with 9 bases between. The CDR3 covers 15 residues. CDR1 LNHDA and CDR2 SQIVND come from the germline V gene (reference sequence). The DNA for the CDR3 is TGTGCCAGTAGTATAGCCTCCAGTCACACCGGGGAGCTGTTTTTT. This encodes CASSIASSHTGELFF.

There are many counts of this clonotype. The gene calls are TRBV28 and TRBJ2-7, with 11 bases identical to TRBD1. This CDR3 is 15 amino acids long. J was trimmed by 6 bases and V by 2 bases; bases with no gene match: 6. The germline gives CDR1 MDHEN, CDR2 SYDVKM. Here the CDR3 DNA reads TGTGCCAGCAGTTTAGTGGACAGGGGGCGCGCCGAGCAGTACTTC. Its protein is CASSLVDRGRAEQYF.

The sample holds a few counts of this clonotype. The chain couples TRBV19 to TRBJ2-1; TRBD2 aligns across 8 bases. The V and J ends lost 4 bases and 10 bases, in that order; junction bases with no gene match: 12. Germline V CDR1 and CDR2: LNHDA, SQIVND (reference sequence). This CDR3 is built from 15 residues. CDR3 bases: TGTGCCAGTAGTAGCGGCCACGCGGGGGGAGAGGAGCAGTTCTTC. This translates into CASSSGHAGGEEQFF.

This clonotype occurred many times. The rearrangement joins TRBV20-1 to TRBJ2-5, with 11 bases that match TRBD2. There are 18 residues in the CDR3. CDR1 and CDR2 from the germline V gene are DFQATT and SNEGSKA (reference sequence). Losses at the gene ends were 1 base for V and 5 bases for J; bases not matched to a gene: 15. This CDR3 reads CSARAPHSGRASPETQYF. CDR3 DNA sequence: TGCAGTGCTAGAGCCCCGCATAGCGGGAGGGCCAGTCCGGAGACCCAGTACTTC.

The J gene is TRBJ2-1, the V gene TRBV4-1, with 8 bases matching TRBD2. CDR1 is MGHRA, CDR2 YSYEKL, per germline. The CDR3 consists of 16 residues. V lost 0 bases, J lost 5 bases, and 6 bases stayed unmatched. In nucleotides, the CDR3 is TGCGCCAGCAGCCAAGATTGGCTAGCGGGCAACAATGAGCAGTTCTTC. This gives the protein CASSQDWLAGNNEQFF.

This clonotype was seen at least ten times. This chain joins TRBV12-3 or TRBV12-4 and TRBJ1-6; TRBD1 is a possible D gene (5 bases). This CDR3 comprises 15 residues. V was cut by 6 bases and J by 6 bases, with 15 bases left in between. The CDR3 reads CASSTGLNLNSPLHF. CDR3 bases: TGTGCCAGCAGCACGGGACTCAACCTTAATTCACCCCTCCACTTT.

This clonotype was detected once. This may be a read error, as it is one base from a much larger clone. The chain recombines TRBV3-1 with TRBJ2-1; D call uncertain. The CDR3 runs 14 residues. CDR1 and CDR2 from the germline V gene are LGHDT and YNNKEL (reference sequence). The CDR3 region is CTSSQTRSYNEQFF. The CDR3 DNA follows: TGTACCAGCAGCCAAACTCGCTCCTACAATGAGCAGTTCTTC.

This clonotype was recorded a few times. This chain links TRBV6-1 with TRBJ2-5; D uncertain. The CDR3 has 14 amino acids. CDR1 is MNHNS and CDR2 is SASEGT in the germline V gene. Trimming took 8 bases from V and 0 from J, leaving 13 bases between them. The CDR3, as DNA: TGTGCCAGCTATTATGACCGATACCAAGAGACCCAGTACTTC. Amino acids: CASYYDRYQETQYF.

This clonotype appeared many times. The chain recombines TRBV20-1 with TRBJ2-7; 15 nucleotides line up with TRBD2. V trimming: 5 bases; J trimming: 6 bases; junction bases outside the gene matches: 11. The CDR3 extends over 16 amino acids. Germline values: CDR1 DFQATT, CDR2 SNEGSKA (reference sequence). CDR3 sequence (DNA): TGCAGTGCTTCACCGGGACTAGCGGGAGGTGGTGGCGAGCAGTACTTC. Translation gives CSASPGLAGGGGEQYF.

This clonotype was picked up many times. This sequence joins TRBV28 and TRBJ2-1, with 7 bases matching TRBD2. The J segment lost 5 bases and the V segment lost 5 bases, leaving 12 bases of the junction unmatched. Germline V gives CDR1 MDHEN, CDR2 SYDVKM. This CDR3 has 16 residues. The CDR3 spells CASSADLSGTDNEQFF. The CDR3 bases are TGTGCCAGCAGTGCCGACTTAAGCGGGACTGACAATGAGCAGTTCTTC.

The rearrangement links TRBV4-1 to TRBJ2-3; 7 bases map to TRBD2. Germline assignment: CDR1 MGHRA and CDR2 YSYEKL. Trimming at V came to 3 bases and at J to 4 bases, leaving 7 bases not matched to a gene. The CDR3 is 15 residues long. CDR3 protein: CASSHRWGLSDTQYF. The CDR3 nucleotides are TGCGCCAGCAGCCACCGCTGGGGACTATCAGATACGCAGTATTTT.

The chain is built from TRBV4-1 and TRBJ2-3, with 13 nucleotides matching TRBD2. The germline CDR1 and CDR2 sequences are MGHRA and YSYEKL. The CDR3 runs 16 residues. Unmatched junction bases numbered 6, after V lost 4 bases and J lost 5 bases. In nucleotides, the CDR3 is TGCGCCAGCAGCCCTGGGACTAGCGGGATTGGAGATACGCAGTATTTT. This encodes CASSPGTSGIGDTQYF.

Many counts were recorded for this clonotype. The J gene is TRBJ1-1, the V gene TRBV20-1; 7 bases are shared with TRBD1. V was clipped by 3 bases and J by 1 base; unmatched bases: 2. CDR3 length equals 13 residues. Per germline, CDR1 DFQATT and CDR2 SNEGSKA (reference sequence). The CDR3 nucleotides are TGCAGTGCTAGTCGACAGGGGAACACTGAAGCTTTCTTT. As protein: CSASRQGNTEAFF.

This clonotype was recorded at least ten times. The chain has TRBV27 and TRBJ2-5; 7 positions match TRBD2. The CDR3 length is 15 residues. CDR1 is MNHEY, CDR2 SMNVEV, per germline (reference sequence). Unmatched junction bases numbered 9, after V lost 5 bases and J lost 3 bases. CDR3 sequence reads: CASSPRTTSEETQYF. The CDR3, as DNA: TGTGCCAGCAGTCCACGGACCACTAGCGAAGAGACCCAGTACTTC.

This clonotype has at least ten counts. This chain connects TRBV3-1 to TRBJ2-1, with TRBD2 matching over 12 bases. The CDR3 runs to 18 residues. V lost 0 bases, J lost 8 bases, and 11 bases stayed unmatched. Per germline, CDR1 LGHDT and CDR2 YNNKEL (reference sequence). The CDR3: CASSQDSLAGGIGHEQFF. CDR3 nucleotides: TGTGCCAGCAGCCAAGATAGCCTAGCGGGAGGGATCGGGCATGAGCAGTTCTTC.

The CDR3 nucleotides read TGTGCCAGCAGGGGAGCGGGAGGGCCCCCCTACGAGCAGTACTTC. Residues: CASRGAGGPPYEQYF. This rearrangement joins TRBV2 to TRBJ2-7; 10 bases match TRBD2. This CDR3 spans 15 amino acids. Germline loops: CDR1 SNHLY, CDR2 FYNNEI. V shed 6 bases, J shed 2 bases, and the junction held 7 bases outside the gene matches.

The gene calls are TRBV25-1 and TRBJ2-1; 7 bases align to TRBD1. The trim removed 2 bases at V and 3 bases at J, leaving 4 bases unmatched. The CDR3 totals 15 residues. From germline, CDR1 is MGHDK and CDR2 SYGVNS. The CDR3 protein is CASSETGQSYNEQFF. The CDR3 DNA reads TGTGCCAGCAGTGAAACGGGACAGAGCTACAATGAGCAGTTCTTC.

This clonotype has a single count. The chain employs TRBV28 and TRBJ1-2; 7 bases are a match to TRBD1. J lost 6 bases, V lost 5 bases, and 12 bases had no gene match. The germline V gene encodes CDR1 MDHEN and CDR2 SYDVKM. The CDR3 is 15 residues long. The CDR3 DNA is TGTGCCAGCAGTCCACGCGCCGGGACAGCTAATGGCTACACCTTC. Encoded protein: CASSPRAGTANGYTF.